This TCR beta chain was identified in a study of a mutant IDH1 vaccine in newly diagnosed glioma. CDR1 LGHNA and CDR2 YSLEER come from the germline V gene. The CDR3 consists of 14 residues. Germline trimming cut 2 bases from V and 12 bases from J; bases unmatched to any gene: 10. A remark on this clone: Its target is not known.

The repertoire was sequenced with immunoSEQ multiplex PCR; TCRdb's copy has only in-frame clones and lacks some. This sample yields 50,000 to 75,000 clones, of which roughly four fifths are seen a single time; 7.4% belongs to the top ten. Study-wide findings and caveats: The authors found pseudoprogression apparently unrelated to changes in top peripheral T cell clonotypes.

Time point in this sample: week 5, during vaccination. The content of each vaccine dose was 300 ug of mutant IDH1 20-mer peptide, and topical imiquimod accompanied it. Sequenced here: PBMCs, sampled from a glioma patient whose treatment included an IDH1 peptide vaccine. The chain couples TRBV4-3 to TRBJ2-7; 10 bases align to TRBD1. The sequence came from a woman aged 50 to 60 with glioma. The CDR3: CASSQNLDRGHRYF. As DNA, the CDR3 is TGCGCCAGCAGCCAAAACCTAGACAGGGGGCATCGGTACTTC.